The next 15 T cell receptor beta chains were all read from a single sample in a study of shared clonotypes between healthy human individuals. Data came from immunoSEQ multiplex PCR; TCRdb stores just in-frame clones and leaves some out. The data hold 600,000 to 750,000 clones, with about 78% observed a single time. Sequencing was done on a sample of memory CD4+ T cells sorted from blood. The subset is: CD45RA-negative fraction. The receptors here all came from a woman under 40 in good health.

This clone has at least ten counts. CDR3 protein: CASSSRWNTGELFF. DNA for the CDR3: TGTGCCAGCAGTTCCCGATGGAACACCGGGGAGCTGTTTTTT. This chain connects TRBV6-5 to TRBJ2-2, with D uncertain. This CDR3 spans 14 amino acids. The V and J ends lost 4 bases and 1 base respectively, with 7 bases between them. Germline V CDR1 and CDR2: MNHEY, SVGAGI.

In its sample, this clone was seen many times. CDR3 amino acids: CASTELSGGTDTQYF. The CDR3 nucleotides are TGTGCCAGCACCGAACTGAGCGGGGGCACAGATACGCAGTATTTT. The chain employs TRBV27 and TRBJ2-3, with TRBD2 matching over 7 bases. The V segment lost 7 bases and the J segment 1 base; nucleotides outside the gene matches: 8. Germline loops: CDR1 MNHEY, CDR2 SMNVEV (reference sequence). The length of the CDR3 is 15 residues.

This clone was counted once. The V call is TRBV28, the J call TRBJ1-3, with a weak D call TRBD1 (6 bases). This CDR3 contains 15 residues. The ends were cut back, 3 bases at V and 0 bases at J, with 9 bases in the middle. Germline CDR1 reads MDHEN; CDR2 reads SYDVKM. In DNA, the CDR3 is TGTGCCAGCAGTTTCCAGGGGCTCTCTGGAAACACCATATATTTT. This encodes CASSFQGLSGNTIYF.

The gene calls are TRBV4-1 and TRBJ2-7; D gene ambiguous. This CDR3 is 16 amino acids long. The V end lost 1 base, the J end lost 2 bases, and 15 bases lay between the germline ends. The germline gives CDR1 MGHRA, CDR2 YSYEKL. The DNA of the CDR3 is TGCGCCAGCAGCCAAGCCGATCAGGTGGGGACCTACGAGCAGTACTTC. Its protein product is CASSQADQVGTYEQYF.

The chain joins TRBV5-1 to TRBJ1-2; 9 nucleotides match TRBD1. The CDR3 contains 15 residues. V was clipped by 3 bases and J by 7 bases; unmatched bases: 10. From germline, CDR1 is SGHRS and CDR2 YFSETQ. As DNA, the CDR3 is TGCGCCAGCAGCTGGGGGGACAGGGACGGCGGTGGCTACACCTTC. Translation gives CASSWGDRDGGGYTF.

This clone was detected only once. V and J are TRBV27 and TRBJ2-1; D remains ambiguous. Per germline, CDR1 MNHEY and CDR2 SMNVEV (reference sequence). This CDR3 has 13 amino acids. Trimming took 4 bases from V and 8 from J, leaving 12 bases between them. CDR3 sequence: CASSWVETDEQFF. The CDR3 DNA sequence: TGTGCCAGCAGTTGGGTCGAGACGGATGAGCAGTTCTTC.

This sequence joins TRBV18 and TRBJ1-2; D perhaps matches TRBD1 (5 bases). Trimming shortened V by 6 bases and J by 4 bases, and 18 bases separated the two germline ends. The germline V gene has CDR1 KGHSH and CDR2 LQKENI. This CDR3 has 15 amino acids. Here the CDR3 reads CASSPDSQFAYGYTF. The DNA of the CDR3 is TGTGCCAGCTCTCCCGACAGTCAATTTGCCTATGGCTACACCTTC. Drawing the rest from reference TRBV18 and TRBJ1-2, the complete variable domain is NAGVMQNPRHLVRRRGQEARLRCSPMKGHSHVYWYRQLPEEGLKFMVYLQKENIIDESGMPKERFSAEFPKEGPSILRIQQVVRGDSAAYFCASSPDSQFAYGYTFGSGTRLTVV.

Only one count was recorded for this clone. The chain combines TRBV5-6 with TRBJ2-7; TRBD1 matches at 7 bases. CDR1 is SGHDT, CDR2 YYEEEE, per germline. The CDR3 has 13 residues. V shed 4 bases and J 2 bases; nucleotides not matched to a gene: 3. CDR3 DNA: TGTGCCAGCAGCCGTGGGACAGCCTACGAGCAGTACTTC. Translated: CASSRGTAYEQYF.

The CDR3 sequence is CAWSVPGLNTEAFF. CDR3 DNA sequence: TGTGCCTGGAGTGTACCCGGACTGAACACTGAAGCTTTCTTT. The chain is built from TRBV30 and TRBJ1-1; no firm D call. Deletions cut 0 bases from V and 0 bases from J, with 8 bases between. The CDR3 has 14 residues. Per the germline V gene, CDR1 is GTSNPN and CDR2 is SVGIG (reference sequence).

The rearrangement links TRBV25-1 to TRBJ1-4; TRBD1 matches 12 bases. The CDR3 has 15 amino acids. After removal of 4 bases from V and 7 bases from J, the junction contained 4 bases not matched to a gene. CDR1 and CDR2 from the germline V gene are MGHDK and SYGVNS. The chain's CDR3 is CASSAGTGGFEKLFF. CDR3 bases: TGTGCCAGCAGTGCAGGGACAGGGGGCTTTGAAAAACTGTTTTTT.

A word on this clone: The likely explanation is a read error, given a far larger clone one base away. Other DNA sequences in the same sample also yield this CDR3. The chain combines TRBV5-1 with TRBJ2-1; 7 bases are a match to TRBD2. Germline V lookup: CDR1 SGHRS, CDR2 YFSETQ. CDR3 length: 15 amino acids. V was pared by 0 bases and J by 2 bases, with 2 bases of the junction left unmatched. The CDR3 region has the DNA TGCGCCAGCAGCTTGGCTAGCGGTGCCTACAATGAGCAGTTCTTC. Its protein is CASSLASGAYNEQFF.

The chain combines TRBV14 with TRBJ2-3, with 8 bases that match TRBD2. From germline, CDR1 is SGHDN and CDR2 FVKESK. The V segment lost 3 bases and the J segment 6 bases; nucleotides outside the gene matches: 8. CDR3 length: 15 amino acids. The CDR3 DNA sequence: TGTGCCAGCAGCCACCAGGTGCGGGGGGCCGATACGCAGTATTTT. It encodes CASSHQVRGADTQYF.

This rearrangement joins TRBV5-8 to TRBJ2-3; D tentatively reads TRBD1 or TRBD2 (5 bases each). This CDR3 is 16 amino acids long. With 4 bases removed from V and 0 bases from J, the gap between germline ends came to 15 bases. Per the germline V gene, CDR1 is SGHTS and CDR2 is YDEGEE. CDR3 residues: CASSQGRRSSTDTQYF. CDR3 coding DNA: TGTGCCAGCAGCCAGGGACGTAGATCGAGCACAGATACGCAGTATTTT.

V gene TRBV5-1 combines with J gene TRBJ1-3; D might be TRBD1 (5 bases). Trimming left V 1 base short and J 2 bases short, with 10 bases between. The CDR3 spans 15 residues. Germline V gene data show CDR1 as SGHRS and CDR2 as YFSETQ. CDR3 sequence (DNA): TGCGCCAGCAGCTTGCTGGGGGAGACTGGAAACACCATATATTTT. Protein: CASSLLGETGNTIYF.

The V and J genes are TRBV28 and TRBJ2-7; D uncertain. CDR3 length: 15 amino acids. Per germline, CDR1 MDHEN and CDR2 SYDVKM. Trimming removed 4 bases from V and 5 bases from J, with 18 bases in between. The CDR3, as DNA: TGTGCCAGCAGTTCAAGTGGGCGTCTCCTGGACGAGCAGTACTTC. It is translated as CASSSSGRLLDEQYF.